The 6 T cell receptor beta chains presented below share a single source sample, sequenced in a study of identical twins. MiXCR, run by TCRdb on the 5' RACE reads, gives a single entry per CDR3 protein. Of hundreds of thousands of distinct CDR3 sequences listed, 15% to 20% are singletons. This same sample was also taken into another study, of T cells expressing NK-cell markers.

Source material: PBMCs. The receptors derive from a woman younger than 30 in good health.

The chain uses TRBV6-2 or TRBV6-3 and TRBJ2-2, with D tentatively TRBD1 (5 bases). Germline loops: CDR1 MNHEY, CDR2 SVGEGT. This CDR3 is built from 14 residues. Trimming removed 7 bases at V and 7 bases at J, with 16 bases between. CDR3: CASKTRGRNGELFF. CDR3 nucleotides: TGTGCCAGCAAGACAAGGGGTCGGAACGGGGAGCTGTTTTTT.

The chain employs TRBV7-6 and TRBJ2-3, with a possible D match to TRBD2 (5 bases). CDR3 length: 14 residues. The V gene lost 3 bases and the J gene lost 5 bases, with 12 bases spanning the gap. Germline assignment: CDR1 SGHVS and CDR2 FNYEAQ. CDR3 coding DNA: TGTGCCAGCAGCTTGGGCCCGAGGGAAGATACGCAGTATTTT. Translating it yields CASSLGPREDTQYF. Supplemented by reference TRBV7-6 and TRBJ2-3, the full variable domain reads GAGVSQSPRYKVTKRGQDVALRCDPISGHVSLYWYRQALGQGPEFLTYFNYEAQQDKSGLPNDRFSAERPEGSISTLTIQRTEQRDSAMYRCASSLGPREDTQYFGPGTRLTVL.

A few counts support this clonotype. The rearrangement uses TRBV3-1 and TRBJ1-2; unclear D gene. CDR1 is LGHDT and CDR2 is YNNKEL in the germline V gene (reference sequence). Trimming left V 3 bases short and J 0 bases short, with 14 bases between. The CDR3 is 16 residues long. DNA for the CDR3: TGTGCCAGCAGCCAGTCTCGAGGGAGTTCTAACTATGGCTACACCTTC. Amino acid sequence: CASSQSRGSSNYGYTF.

V and J are TRBV6-2 or TRBV6-3 and TRBJ1-1; possibly TRBD1 for D (5 bases). Trimming took 6 bases from V and 6 from J, leaving 26 bases between them. Per germline, CDR1 MNHEY and CDR2 SVGEGT. CDR3 size: 17 residues. This CDR3 reads CASSSNELTGRGAEAFF. The CDR3, as DNA: TGTGCCAGCAGCAGCAATGAGCTCACAGGCCGAGGGGCTGAAGCTTTCTTT.

This clonotype showed up just once. This chain connects TRBV7-9 to TRBJ2-7; TRBD1 might be the D (6 bases). Trimming shortened V by 8 bases and J by 7 bases, and 18 bases separated the two germline ends. There are 13 residues in the CDR3. CDR1 and CDR2 (germline): SEHNR, FQNEAQ (reference sequence). CDR3 amino acids: CASLRDTLREQYF. As DNA, the CDR3 is TGTGCCAGCCTCCGGGACACCCTACGAGAGCAGTACTTC.

This clonotype has ten or more counts. J is TRBJ1-3 and V is TRBV29-1; D is perhaps TRBD1 (5 bases). The CDR3 totals 14 residues. The V end was cut by 6 bases, the J end by 0 bases, with 12 bases between. Germline V CDR1 and CDR2: SQVTM, ANQGSEA. CDR3 nucleotides: TGCAGCGTGCAGGGACGGAGCTCTGGAAACACCATATATTTT. Amino acid sequence: CSVQGRSSGNTIYF.